Following are 29 T cell receptor beta chains from one sample sequenced in a study of blood T cells in healthy people across ages. The authors ran a second PCR of about 6 to 11 cycles using a sample-barcoded 5' primer and a J-beta primer mix. Each CDR3 protein gets one entry after TCRdb re-called the 5' RACE reads with MiXCR. The sample yields around 1,100,000 distinct CDR3 sequences, roughly two fifths seen once. Source material: blood. These receptors originate from a young man in good health.

CDR3 amino acids: CASKERGYNTEAFF. The CDR3 bases are TGTGCCAGCAAGGAACGGGGGTATAACACTGAAGCTTTCTTT. This chain uses TRBV2 with TRBJ1-1; TRBD1 is a possible D gene (5 bases). The germline V gene has CDR1 SNHLY and CDR2 FYNNEI. The germline V and J ends were trimmed by 7 bases and 2 bases, with 14 bases remaining between them. This CDR3 region has 14 residues.

V gene TRBV27 combines with J gene TRBJ1-4, with a possible D match to TRBD1 (6 bases). CDR3 size: 15 residues. Germline values: CDR1 MNHEY, CDR2 SMNVEV (reference sequence). V was shortened by 3 bases and J by 5 bases, with 13 bases between the two germline ends. CDR3 coding DNA: TGTGCCAGCAGTTTCAACGACAGGATGAATGAAAAACTGTTTTTT. It specifies CASSFNDRMNEKLFF.

V gene TRBV2 combines with J gene TRBJ2-4; TRBD1 aligns across 9 bases. The J call is in doubt because the DNA end fits TRBJ2-5 better. The CDR3 has 14 residues. Per the germline V gene, CDR1 is SNHLY and CDR2 is FYNNEI. CDR3 nucleotide sequence: TGTGCCAGCAGTGCCTCGGACAGGGGAGAGACCCAGTACTTC. Amino acids: CASSASDRGETQYF.

This clonotype was seen more than once but under ten times. The J gene is TRBJ2-1, the V gene TRBV13; D assignment may be TRBD1 or TRBD2 (5 bases each). The CDR3 spans 16 residues. CDR1 and CDR2 (germline): PRHDT, FYEKMQ (reference sequence). Trimming stripped 7 bases from V and 0 bases from J, with 16 bases between. CDR3 nucleotide sequence: TGTGCCAGCAACCCTAGTGGGGGTAGCTCCTACAATGAGCAGTTCTTC. Translation gives CASNPSGGSSYNEQFF.

This clonotype was seen more than once but under ten times. The CDR3 DNA is TGTGCCAGCAGCCAGGGGTTGGGCAATCAGCCCCAGCATTTT. Its protein product is CASSQGLGNQPQHF. The rearrangement uses TRBV6-5 and TRBJ1-5; D might be TRBD1 (6 bases). The CDR3 sequence is 14 residues long. Germline V gene data show CDR1 as MNHEY and CDR2 as SVGAGI. Trimming shortened V by 6 bases and J by 2 bases, and 11 bases separated the two germline ends.

This clonotype has just a few counts. V and J are TRBV5-1 and TRBJ2-1; TRBD1 matches 7 bases. This CDR3 is built from 15 residues. V was pared by 4 bases and J by 2 bases, with 6 bases of the junction left unmatched. Germline V lookup: CDR1 SGHRS, CDR2 YFSETQ. This CDR3 reads CASSIRTGPYNEQFF. The CDR3 nucleotides are TGCGCCAGCAGCATCAGGACAGGCCCCTACAATGAGCAGTTCTTC.

The chain recombines TRBV6-6 with TRBJ2-7, with D perhaps TRBD1 (6 bases). The CDR3 consists of 13 residues. In germline, CDR1 is MNHNY, CDR2 SVGAGI (reference sequence). The germline V and J ends were trimmed by 3 bases and 12 bases, with 18 bases remaining between them. Here the CDR3 DNA reads TGTGCCAGCAGTTATTTCAAGGACAGTAGCATGTACTTC. Translated, it gives CASSYFKDSSMYF.

This clonotype occurred a few times. This sequence joins TRBV3-1 and TRBJ2-3; D may be TRBD2 (6 bases). Trimming stripped 0 bases from V and 6 bases from J, with 13 bases between. Germline V gene lookup returns CDR1 LGHDT and CDR2 YNNKEL (reference sequence). CDR3 length: 15 amino acids. The CDR3 DNA reads TGTGCCAGCAGCCAAGATTGGAGGGCCCAGGATACGCAGTATTTT. Protein product: CASSQDWRAQDTQYF.

V and J are TRBV6-6 and TRBJ1-3; D gene uncertain. The CDR3 runs to 12 residues. V shed 2 bases and J shed 10 bases, with 9 bases lying between them. Germline CDR1 and CDR2: MNHNY and SVGAGI (reference sequence). CDR3 region: CASSYGRDTIYF. The CDR3 region has the DNA TGTGCCAGCAGTTACGGGAGGGATACCATATATTTT.

The chain combines TRBV20-1 with TRBJ1-4; TRBD1 might be the D (6 bases). Trimming removed 5 bases at V and 5 bases at J, with 15 bases between. CDR3 length: 14 residues. The germline V gene has CDR1 DFQATT and CDR2 SNEGSKA (reference sequence). CDR3 nucleotide sequence: TGCAGTGCTGGCCGGACAGCCAAGAATGAAAAACTGTTTTTT. Translation gives CSAGRTAKNEKLFF.

The chain links TRBV5-1 to TRBJ1-1; 7 nucleotides match TRBD1. CDR3 size: 14 residues. V lost 6 bases to trimming and J lost 6 bases; unmatched junction nucleotides: 11. Germline V CDR1 and CDR2: SGHRS, YFSETQ. The CDR3: CASNPDRVSSEAFF. CDR3 nucleotide sequence: TGCGCCAGCAACCCTGACAGGGTCAGCTCTGAAGCTTTCTTT. The whole variable domain, filled in from reference TRBV5-1 and TRBJ1-1, reads KAGVTQTPRYLIKTRGQQVTLSCSPISGHRSVSWYQQTPGQGLQFLFEYFSETQRNKGNFPGRFSGRQFSNSRSEMNVSTLELGDSALYLCASNPDRVSSEAFFGQGTRLTVV.

The V and J genes are TRBV7-9 and TRBJ1-2; D call uncertain. V lost 1 base and J lost 4, with 10 bases in between. In germline, CDR1 is SEHNR, CDR2 FQNEAQ (reference sequence). The CDR3 is 14 residues long. The DNA of the CDR3 is TGTGCCAGCAGCTTAGTGAAGGAATTCTATGGCTACACCTTC. It codes for CASSLVKEFYGYTF.

This clonotype appeared a few times. The chain combines TRBV20-1 with TRBJ1-1; D possibly corresponds to TRBD1 (6 bases). V lost 4 bases and J 1 base, leaving 16 bases between the germline ends. The germline CDR1 and CDR2 sequences are DFQATT and SNEGSKA (reference sequence). The CDR3 length is 15 residues. The CDR3 DNA is TGCAGTGCTATTGACAGGAGAAGCGGGAACACTGAAGCTTTCTTT. Translating it yields CSAIDRRSGNTEAFF.

The chain couples TRBV28 to TRBJ1-1; D call uncertain. The CDR3 loop spans 14 amino acids. Germline V lookup: CDR1 MDHEN, CDR2 SYDVKM. V was pared by 8 bases and J by 4 bases, with 17 bases between. This chain's CDR3 is CASFKSFVSTEAFF. In nucleotides, the CDR3 is TGTGCCAGCTTTAAGTCGTTCGTGAGCACTGAAGCTTTCTTT.

CDR3 sequence: CASSGDMDEQYF. CDR3 nucleotide sequence: TGCGCCAGCAGTGGGGACATGGACGAGCAGTACTTC. This chain connects TRBV10-2 to TRBJ2-7, with TRBD1 as a possible D gene (6 bases). The length of the CDR3 is 12 residues. The V gene's germline CDR1 is WSHSY and CDR2 SAAADI. Between the trimmed V and J ends, which lost 4 bases and 5 bases, there was a span of 9 bases.

The chain couples TRBV10-3 to TRBJ2-7, with a possible D match to TRBD1 (6 bases). CDR3 size: 14 residues. The germline V and J ends were trimmed by 4 bases and 3 bases, with 13 bases remaining between them. Germline loops: CDR1 ENHRY, CDR2 SYGVKD. The CDR3 nucleotides are TGTGCCATCAGTGCAACGGGACAAAGCTACGAGCAGTACTTC. It translates to CAISATGQSYEQYF.

The V gene is TRBV20-1, the J gene TRBJ1-2; D gene uncertain. Trimming shortened V by 4 bases and J by 4 bases, and 13 bases separated the two germline ends. This CDR3 spans 13 amino acids. Germline V gene lookup returns CDR1 DFQATT and CDR2 SNEGSKA (reference sequence). CDR3 loop: CSATDVLAYGYTF. The CDR3 DNA reads TGCAGTGCTACGGACGTCCTGGCCTATGGCTACACCTTC.

A few counts support this clonotype. This chain connects TRBV11-1 to TRBJ2-7; no firm D call. Germline V gene data show CDR1 as SGHAT and CDR2 as FQDESV (reference sequence). The CDR3 consists of 13 residues. Trimming removed 6 bases from V and 3 bases from J, with 12 bases in between. CDR3 DNA: TGTGCCAGCAGTAAGGACGGAAACTACGAGCAGTACTTC. This translates into CASSKDGNYEQYF.

The rearrangement links TRBV14 to TRBJ1-5, with TRBD1 matching over 8 bases. This CDR3 contains 15 residues. V shed 1 base, J shed 10 bases, and the junction held 9 bases outside the gene matches. In germline, CDR1 is SGHDN, CDR2 FVKESK. The CDR3 protein is CASSQGTGLNSPQHF. CDR3 bases: TGTGCCAGCAGCCAAGGGACAGGGCTTAATAGTCCCCAGCATTTT.

This clonotype was counted a few times. The chain employs TRBV4-3 and TRBJ2-7; D may match TRBD1 or TRBD2 (6 bases each). The germline gives CDR1 LGHNA, CDR2 YSLEER. This CDR3 comprises 16 residues. Trimming pared 0 bases from V and 7 bases from J, leaving 19 bases between. The CDR3 nucleotides are TGCGCCAGCAGCCAAGACCCGGGGGCCTCCGTCAATGAGCAGTACTTC. Translating it yields CASSQDPGASVNEQYF.

This clonotype was seen a few times. A much larger clone lies one base from this, so it may be a read error. The chain couples TRBV12-3 or TRBV12-4 to TRBJ1-6; D remains unclear. This CDR3 contains 13 residues. CDR3 in amino acids: CASSPGVNSPPHF. CDR3 in DNA: TGTGCCAGCAGCCCCGGAGTTAATTCACCCCCCCACTTT.

The rearrangement joins TRBV7-3 to TRBJ2-3; D uncertain. This CDR3 contains 13 residues. Deletions cut 1 base from V and 5 bases from J, with 7 bases between. Germline loops: CDR1 SGHTA, CDR2 FQGTGA. The CDR3 sequence is CASSLMAEDTQYF. Here the CDR3 DNA reads TGTGCCAGCAGCTTAATGGCAGAAGATACGCAGTATTTT.

Remarks on this clonotype: One base away lies a much larger clone, so this may be a sequencing read error. The chain is built from TRBV29-1 and TRBJ2-5, with TRBD2 as a possible D gene (6 bases). The tail of the sequence fits TRBJ2-1 better, so the J call may be wrong. Per the germline V gene, CDR1 is SQVTM and CDR2 is ANQGSEA. CDR3 length: 13 amino acids. The CDR3 region is CSVSGTREETQFF. In DNA, the CDR3 is TGCAGCGTTTCGGGGACTCGGGAAGAGACCCAGTTCTTC.

The table lists this clonotype with a few counts. V gene TRBV7-6 combines with J gene TRBJ1-5; 9 nucleotides line up with TRBD1. Trimming at V came to 3 bases and at J to 7 bases, leaving 7 bases not matched to a gene. Germline CDR1 reads SGHVS; CDR2 reads FNYEAQ. CDR3 length equals 15 residues. DNA of the CDR3: TGTGCCAGCAGCTTGGGCGGGACAGGGAGACAGCCCCAGCATTTT. Protein sequence: CASSLGGTGRQPQHF.

V is TRBV10-3 and J is TRBJ1-2; D ambiguous. The CDR3 totals 16 residues. Germline V gives CDR1 ENHRY, CDR2 SYGVKD. V lost 0 bases, J lost 8 bases, and 19 bases lay in between. CDR3 protein: CAISESKEAQTVGYTF. The CDR3 DNA follows: TGTGCCATCAGTGAGTCTAAGGAAGCTCAGACGGTCGGCTACACCTTC.

The rearrangement joins TRBV29-1 to TRBJ2-5; 7 bases are shared with TRBD2. V was pared by 6 bases and J by 5 bases, with 12 bases of the junction left unmatched. CDR3 length: 14 residues. Germline values: CDR1 SQVTM, CDR2 ANQGSEA. The CDR3 DNA sequence: TGCAGCGTGGGGGGACTACTTACAGTGGAGACCCAGTACTTC. Residues: CSVGGLLTVETQYF.

This chain joins TRBV4-2 and TRBJ1-1, with 10 bases that match TRBD1. Germline V gene sequence: CDR1 LGHNA, CDR2 YNFKEQ. With V trimmed by 2 bases and J by 3 bases, 3 bases remained unmatched. The CDR3 has 15 residues. CDR3 coding DNA: TGTGCCAGCAGCCAATTAGGACAGGGGGACACTGAAGCTTTCTTT. This gives the protein CASSQLGQGDTEAFF.

The chain couples TRBV20-1 to TRBJ1-1; TRBD1 might be the D (6 bases). From germline, CDR1 is DFQATT and CDR2 SNEGSKA (reference sequence). This CDR3 is 12 amino acids long. V lost 4 bases and J lost 4, with 10 bases in between. The CDR3 region is CSANGRGTEAFF. DNA for the CDR3: TGCAGTGCTAATGGCAGGGGCACTGAAGCTTTCTTT.

The chain carries TRBV7-2 and TRBJ1-2; D unresolved. The CDR3 runs to 13 residues. Germline CDR1 and CDR2: SGHTA and FQGNSA. V lost 5 bases and J 4 bases, leaving 11 bases between the germline ends. The chain's CDR3 is CASSDGESYGYTF. In DNA, the CDR3 is TGTGCCAGCAGCGATGGAGAAAGCTATGGCTACACCTTC.